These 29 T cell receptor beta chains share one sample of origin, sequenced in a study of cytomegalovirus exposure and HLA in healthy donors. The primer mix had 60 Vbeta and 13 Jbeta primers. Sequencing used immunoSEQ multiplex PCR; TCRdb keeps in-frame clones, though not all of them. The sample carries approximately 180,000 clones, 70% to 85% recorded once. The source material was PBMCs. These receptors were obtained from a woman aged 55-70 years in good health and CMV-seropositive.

Here the CDR3 reads CSVTVGQGDGYTF. The CDR3 bases are TGCAGCGTTACAGTCGGACAGGGAGACGGCTACACCTTC. V is TRBV29-1 and J is TRBJ1-2; 8 bases agree with TRBD1. Trimming removed 5 bases from V and 8 bases from J; junction bases left unmatched: 10. The germline V gene has CDR1 SQVTM and CDR2 ANQGSEA. This CDR3 has 13 amino acids.

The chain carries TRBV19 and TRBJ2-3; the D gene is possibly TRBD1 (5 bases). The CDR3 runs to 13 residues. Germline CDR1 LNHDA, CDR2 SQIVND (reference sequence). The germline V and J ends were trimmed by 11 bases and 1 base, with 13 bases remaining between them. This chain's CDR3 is CAGSLTGTDTQYF. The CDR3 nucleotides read TGTGCCGGAAGCCTGACAGGCACAGATACGCAGTATTTT.

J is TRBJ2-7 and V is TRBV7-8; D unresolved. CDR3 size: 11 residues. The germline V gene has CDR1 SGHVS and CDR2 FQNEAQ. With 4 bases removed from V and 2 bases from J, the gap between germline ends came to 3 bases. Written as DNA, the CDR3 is TGTGCCAGCAGCTCTGCCTACGAGCAGTACTTC. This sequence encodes CASSSAYEQYF.

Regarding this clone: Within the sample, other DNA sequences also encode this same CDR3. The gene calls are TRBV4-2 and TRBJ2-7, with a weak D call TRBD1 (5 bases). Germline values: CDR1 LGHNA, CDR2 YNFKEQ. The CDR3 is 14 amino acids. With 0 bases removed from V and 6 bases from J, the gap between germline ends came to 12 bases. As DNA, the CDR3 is TGTGCCAGCAGCCAAGATGAGGCAGGGATCGAGCAGTACTTC. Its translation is CASSQDEAGIEQYF.

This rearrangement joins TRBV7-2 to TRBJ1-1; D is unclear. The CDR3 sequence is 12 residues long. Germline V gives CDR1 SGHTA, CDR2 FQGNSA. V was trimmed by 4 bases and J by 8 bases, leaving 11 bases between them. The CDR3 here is CASSYTQAEAFF. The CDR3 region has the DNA TGTGCCAGCAGCTACACGCAGGCGGAAGCTTTCTTT.

Written as DNA, the CDR3 is TGTGCCAGCAGCTTGGGGGCGGGAGGGCCGGGCGAGCAGTACTTC. It is translated as CASSLGAGGPGEQYF. The V and J genes are TRBV5-4 and TRBJ2-7; TRBD2 matches 9 bases. Losses at the gene ends were 0 bases for V and 6 bases for J; bases not matched to a gene: 7. In germline, CDR1 is SGHNT, CDR2 YYREEE (reference sequence). This CDR3 has 15 amino acids. Using reference TRBV5-4 and TRBJ2-7 for the parts outside the CDR3, the full variable domain is ETGVTQSPTHLIKTRGQQVTLRCSSQSGHNTVSWYQQALGQGPQFIFQYYREEENGRGNFPPRFSGLQFPNYSSELNVNALELDDSALYLCASSLGAGGPGEQYFGPGTRLTVT.

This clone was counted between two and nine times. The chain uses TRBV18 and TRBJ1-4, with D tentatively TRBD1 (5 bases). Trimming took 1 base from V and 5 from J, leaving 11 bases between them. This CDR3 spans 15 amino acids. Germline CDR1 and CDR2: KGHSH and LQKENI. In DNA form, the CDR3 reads TGTGCCAGCTCACCACTTAGCAGGGTCAATGAAAAACTGTTTTTT. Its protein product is CASSPLSRVNEKLFF.

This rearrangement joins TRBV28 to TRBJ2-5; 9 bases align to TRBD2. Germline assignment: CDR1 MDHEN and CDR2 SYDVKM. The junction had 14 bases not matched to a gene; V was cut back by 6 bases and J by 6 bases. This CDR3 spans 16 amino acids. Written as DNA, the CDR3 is TGTGCCAGCAGCTTGGCTGGGGCGGGGGGGCCGAAGACCCAGTACTTC. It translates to CASSLAGAGGPKTQYF.

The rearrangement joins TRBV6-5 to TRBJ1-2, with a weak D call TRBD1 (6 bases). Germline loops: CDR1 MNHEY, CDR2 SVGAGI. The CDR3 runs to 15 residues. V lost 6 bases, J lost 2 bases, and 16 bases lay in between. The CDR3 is CASSPSGGANYGYTF. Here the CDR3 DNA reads TGTGCCAGCAGCCCTAGTGGGGGCGCGAACTATGGCTACACCTTC.

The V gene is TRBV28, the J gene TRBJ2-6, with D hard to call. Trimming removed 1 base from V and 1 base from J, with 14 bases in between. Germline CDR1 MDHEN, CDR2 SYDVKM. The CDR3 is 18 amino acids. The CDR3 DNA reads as TGTGCCAGCAGTTTATCCTTGTTGCGAGAGTCTGGGGCCAACGTCCTGACTTTC. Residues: CASSLSLLRESGANVLTF.

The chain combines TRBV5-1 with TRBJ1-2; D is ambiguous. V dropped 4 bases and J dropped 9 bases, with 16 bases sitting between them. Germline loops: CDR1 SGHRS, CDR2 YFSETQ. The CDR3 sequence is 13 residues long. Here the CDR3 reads CASSQDPGRSYTF. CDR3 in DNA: TGCGCCAGCAGCCAAGACCCAGGAAGGAGCTACACCTTC. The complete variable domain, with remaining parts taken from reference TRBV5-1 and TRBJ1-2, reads KAGVTQTPRYLIKTRGQQVTLSCSPISGHRSVSWYQQTPGQGLQFLFEYFSETQRNKGNFPGRFSGRQFSNSRSEMNVSTLELGDSALYLCASSQDPGRSYTFGSGTRLTVV.

CDR3 nucleotide sequence: TGTGCCAGCGGTCAGGTCAATTCACCCCTCCACTTT. The encoded protein is CASGQVNSPLHF. The chain uses TRBV9 and TRBJ1-6, with D uncertain. Germline V gives CDR1 SGDLS, CDR2 YYNGEE. The CDR3 extends over 12 amino acids. Trimming removed 7 bases from V and 7 bases from J, with 9 bases in between.

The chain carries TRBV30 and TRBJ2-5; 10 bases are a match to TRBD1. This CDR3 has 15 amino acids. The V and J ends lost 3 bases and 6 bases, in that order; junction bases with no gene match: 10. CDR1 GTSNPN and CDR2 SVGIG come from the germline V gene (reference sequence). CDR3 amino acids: CAWRRQGAIRKTQYF. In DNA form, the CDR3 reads TGTGCCTGGAGACGACAGGGGGCCATTAGAAAGACCCAGTACTTC.

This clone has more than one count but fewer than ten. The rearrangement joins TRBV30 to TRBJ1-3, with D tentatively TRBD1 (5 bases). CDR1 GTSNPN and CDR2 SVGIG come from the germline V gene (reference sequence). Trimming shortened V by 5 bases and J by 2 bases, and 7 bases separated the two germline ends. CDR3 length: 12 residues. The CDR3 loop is CAWGGAGNTIYF. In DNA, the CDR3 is TGTGCCTGGGGGGGGGCTGGAAACACCATATATTTT. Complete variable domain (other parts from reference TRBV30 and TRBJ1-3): SQTIHQWPATLVQPVGSPLSLECTVEGTSNPNLYWYRQAAGRGLQLLFYSVGIGQISSEVPQNLSASRPQDRQFILSSKKLLLSDSGFYLCAWGGAGNTIYFGEGSWLTVV.

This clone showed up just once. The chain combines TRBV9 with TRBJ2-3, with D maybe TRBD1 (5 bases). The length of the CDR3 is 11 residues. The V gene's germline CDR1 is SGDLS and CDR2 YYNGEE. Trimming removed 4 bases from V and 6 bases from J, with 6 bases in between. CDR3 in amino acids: CASSNRDTQYF. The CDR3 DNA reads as TGTGCCAGCAGCAACAGGGATACGCAGTATTTT.

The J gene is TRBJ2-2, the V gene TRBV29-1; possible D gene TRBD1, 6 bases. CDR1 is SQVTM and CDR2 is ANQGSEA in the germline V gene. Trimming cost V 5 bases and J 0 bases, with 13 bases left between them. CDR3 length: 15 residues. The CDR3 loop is CSVTSGAANTGELFF. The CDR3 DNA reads TGCAGCGTTACCTCAGGGGCCGCGAACACCGGGGAGCTGTTTTTT.

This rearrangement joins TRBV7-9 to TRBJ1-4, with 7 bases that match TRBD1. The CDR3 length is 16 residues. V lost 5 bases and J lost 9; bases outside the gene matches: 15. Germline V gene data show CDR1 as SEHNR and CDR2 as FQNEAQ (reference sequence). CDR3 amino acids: CASSLGPRGVKKKLFF. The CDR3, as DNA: TGTGCCAGCAGCCTCGGGCCCAGGGGGGTTAAAAAAAAACTGTTTTTT.

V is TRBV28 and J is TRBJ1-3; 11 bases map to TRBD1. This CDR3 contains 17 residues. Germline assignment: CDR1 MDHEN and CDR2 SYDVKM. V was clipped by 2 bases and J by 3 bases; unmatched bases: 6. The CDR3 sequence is CASSLTRTGGYGNTIYF. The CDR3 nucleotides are TGTGCCAGCAGTTTAACACGGACAGGGGGCTATGGAAACACCATATATTTT.

The CDR3 loop is CASSLRSAGEGELFF. The CDR3 DNA reads TGTGCCAGCAGCTTGCGGTCGGCAGGCGAGGGGGAGCTGTTTTTT. The chain employs TRBV5-4 and TRBJ2-2; no reliable D call. Trimming stripped 1 base from V and 8 bases from J, with 15 bases between. In germline, CDR1 is SGHNT, CDR2 YYREEE (reference sequence). The CDR3 consists of 15 residues.

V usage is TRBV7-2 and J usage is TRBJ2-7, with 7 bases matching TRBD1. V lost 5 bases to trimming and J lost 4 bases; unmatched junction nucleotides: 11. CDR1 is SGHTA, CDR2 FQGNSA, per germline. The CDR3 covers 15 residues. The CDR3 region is CASSPNLGQYYEQYF. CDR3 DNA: TGTGCCAGCAGCCCGAATCTGGGACAGTATTACGAGCAGTACTTC.

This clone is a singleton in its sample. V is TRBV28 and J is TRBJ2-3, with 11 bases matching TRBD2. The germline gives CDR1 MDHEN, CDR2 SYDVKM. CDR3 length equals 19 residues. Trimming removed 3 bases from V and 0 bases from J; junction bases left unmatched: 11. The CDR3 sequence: CASSFPRTSGRSSTDTQYF. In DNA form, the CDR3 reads TGTGCCAGCAGTTTTCCCCGGACTAGCGGGCGCTCTAGCACAGATACGCAGTATTTT.

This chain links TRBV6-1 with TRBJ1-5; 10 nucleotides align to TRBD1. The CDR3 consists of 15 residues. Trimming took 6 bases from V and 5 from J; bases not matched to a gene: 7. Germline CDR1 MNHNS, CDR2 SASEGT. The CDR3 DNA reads TGTGCCAGCAGCGTTGACAGGGGGCTTCATCAGCCCCAGCATTTT. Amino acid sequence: CASSVDRGLHQPQHF.

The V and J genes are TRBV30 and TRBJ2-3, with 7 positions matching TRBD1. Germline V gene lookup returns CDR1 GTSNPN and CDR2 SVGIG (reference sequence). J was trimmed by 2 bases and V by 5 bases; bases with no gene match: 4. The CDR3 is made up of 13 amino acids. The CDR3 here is CAWEGGPTDTQYF. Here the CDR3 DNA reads TGTGCCTGGGAAGGGGGCCCCACAGATACGCAGTATTTT.

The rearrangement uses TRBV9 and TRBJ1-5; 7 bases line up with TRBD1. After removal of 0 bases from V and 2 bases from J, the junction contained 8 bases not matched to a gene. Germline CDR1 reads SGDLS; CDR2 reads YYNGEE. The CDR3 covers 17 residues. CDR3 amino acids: CASSVGTGELGNQPQHF. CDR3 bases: TGTGCCAGCAGCGTAGGAACAGGGGAGCTGGGCAATCAGCCCCAGCATTTT.

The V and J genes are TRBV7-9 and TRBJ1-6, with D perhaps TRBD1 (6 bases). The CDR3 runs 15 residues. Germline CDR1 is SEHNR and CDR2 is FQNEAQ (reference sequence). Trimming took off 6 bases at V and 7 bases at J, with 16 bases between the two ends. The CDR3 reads CASRIRTAVNSPLHF. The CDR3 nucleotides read TGTGCCAGCAGGATCCGGACAGCAGTAAATTCACCCCTCCACTTT.

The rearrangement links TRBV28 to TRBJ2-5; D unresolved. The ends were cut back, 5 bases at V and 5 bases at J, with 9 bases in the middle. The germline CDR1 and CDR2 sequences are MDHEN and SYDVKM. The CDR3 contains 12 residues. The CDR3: CASSKPRETQYF. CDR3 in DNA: TGTGCCAGCAGTAAACCCAGGGAGACCCAGTACTTC.

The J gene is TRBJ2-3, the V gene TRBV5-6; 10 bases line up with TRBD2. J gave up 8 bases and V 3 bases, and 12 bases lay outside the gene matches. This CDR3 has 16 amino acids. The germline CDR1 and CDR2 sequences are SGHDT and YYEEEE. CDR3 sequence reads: CASSSPLAGRPATQYF. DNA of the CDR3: TGTGCCAGCAGCTCGCCACTAGCGGGAAGACCTGCTACGCAGTATTTT.

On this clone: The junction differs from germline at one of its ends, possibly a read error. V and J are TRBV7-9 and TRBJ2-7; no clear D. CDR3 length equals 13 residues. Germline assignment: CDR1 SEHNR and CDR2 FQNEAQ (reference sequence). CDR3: CSSSLVATHEQYF. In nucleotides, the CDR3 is TGTTCCAGCAGCTTAGTGGCAACCCACGAGCAGTACTTC.

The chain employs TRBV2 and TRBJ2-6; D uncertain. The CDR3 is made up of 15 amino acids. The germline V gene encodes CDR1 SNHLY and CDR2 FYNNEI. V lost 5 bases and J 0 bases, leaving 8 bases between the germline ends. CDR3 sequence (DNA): TGTGCCAGCAGTTTTGAGAGCTCTGGGGCCAACGTCCTGACTTTC. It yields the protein CASSFESSGANVLTF.